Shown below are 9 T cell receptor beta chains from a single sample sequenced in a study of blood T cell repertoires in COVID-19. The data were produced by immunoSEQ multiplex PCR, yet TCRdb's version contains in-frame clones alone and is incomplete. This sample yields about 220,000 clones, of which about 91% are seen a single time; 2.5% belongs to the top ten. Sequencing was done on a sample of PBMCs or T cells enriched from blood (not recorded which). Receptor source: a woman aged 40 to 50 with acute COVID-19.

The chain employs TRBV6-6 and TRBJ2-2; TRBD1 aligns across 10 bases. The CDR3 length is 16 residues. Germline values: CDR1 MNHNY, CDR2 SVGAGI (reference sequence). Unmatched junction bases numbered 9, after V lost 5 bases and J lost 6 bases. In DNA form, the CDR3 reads TGTGCCAGCAGTCGAACCGGGACAGGGGTTGCCGGGGAGCTGTTTTTT. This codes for CASSRTGTGVAGELFF.

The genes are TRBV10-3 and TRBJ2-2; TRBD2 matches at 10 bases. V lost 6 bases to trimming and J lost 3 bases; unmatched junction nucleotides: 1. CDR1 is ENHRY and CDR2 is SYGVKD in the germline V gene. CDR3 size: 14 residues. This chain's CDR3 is CAIRAGGDTGELFF. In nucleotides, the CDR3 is TGTGCCATCAGAGCGGGGGGGGACACCGGGGAGCTGTTTTTT.

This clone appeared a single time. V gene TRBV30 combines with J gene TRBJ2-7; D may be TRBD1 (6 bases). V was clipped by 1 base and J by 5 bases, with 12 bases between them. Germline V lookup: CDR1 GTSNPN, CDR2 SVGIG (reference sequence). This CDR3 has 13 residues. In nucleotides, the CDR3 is TGTGCCTGGAGTGGGCAGGGGATCGACGAGCAGTACGTC. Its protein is CAWSGQGIDEQYV.

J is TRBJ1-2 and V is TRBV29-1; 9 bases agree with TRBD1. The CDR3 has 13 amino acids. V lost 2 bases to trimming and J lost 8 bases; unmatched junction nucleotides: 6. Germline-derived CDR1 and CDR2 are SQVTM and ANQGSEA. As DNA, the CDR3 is TGCAGCGTTGAAACCAAACAGGGGGCGGGCTACACCTTC. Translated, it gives CSVETKQGAGYTF.

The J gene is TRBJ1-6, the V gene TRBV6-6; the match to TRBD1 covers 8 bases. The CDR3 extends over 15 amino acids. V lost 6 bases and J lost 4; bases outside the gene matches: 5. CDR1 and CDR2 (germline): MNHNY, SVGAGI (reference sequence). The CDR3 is CASSLDRAYNSPLHF. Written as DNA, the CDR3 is TGTGCCAGCAGCCTGGACAGGGCATATAATTCACCCCTCCACTTT.

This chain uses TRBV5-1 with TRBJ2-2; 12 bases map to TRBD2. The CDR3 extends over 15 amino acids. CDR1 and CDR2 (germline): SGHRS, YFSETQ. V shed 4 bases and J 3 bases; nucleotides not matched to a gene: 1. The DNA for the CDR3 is TGCGCCAGCAGCCTAGCGGGAGGGGACACCGGGGAGCTGTTTTTT. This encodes CASSLAGGDTGELFF.

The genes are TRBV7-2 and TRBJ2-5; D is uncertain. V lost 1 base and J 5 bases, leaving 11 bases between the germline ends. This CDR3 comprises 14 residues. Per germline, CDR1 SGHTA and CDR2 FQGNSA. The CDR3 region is CASSLGSLVETQYF. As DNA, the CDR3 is TGTGCCAGCAGCTTAGGATCGCTAGTGGAGACCCAGTACTTC.

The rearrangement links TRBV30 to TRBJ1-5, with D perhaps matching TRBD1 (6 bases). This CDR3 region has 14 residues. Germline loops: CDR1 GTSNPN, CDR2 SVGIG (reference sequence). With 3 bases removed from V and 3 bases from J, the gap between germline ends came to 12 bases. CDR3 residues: CAWRGAHNNQPQHF. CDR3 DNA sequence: TGTGCCTGGAGGGGGGCCCACAACAATCAGCCCCAGCATTTT.

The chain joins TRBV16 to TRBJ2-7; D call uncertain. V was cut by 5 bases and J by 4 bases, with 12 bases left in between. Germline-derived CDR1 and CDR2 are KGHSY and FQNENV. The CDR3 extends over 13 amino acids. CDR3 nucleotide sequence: TGTGCCAGCAGCTTGGCACAGTCATACGAGCAGTACTTC. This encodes CASSLAQSYEQYF. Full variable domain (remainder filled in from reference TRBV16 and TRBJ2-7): GEEVAQTPKHLVRGEGQKAKLYCAPIKGHSYVFWYQQVLKNEFKFLISFQNENVFDETGMPKERFSAKCLPNSPCSLEIQATKLEDSAVYFCASSLAQSYEQYFGPGTRLTVT.